This T cell receptor (beta chain) came from a study of shared clonotypes between healthy human individuals. Study-wide points: Generally, naive subsets came out with larger estimated richness than memory subsets. About 4.5% of naive CD4 clonotypes were common to four donors.

In this sample, this clone turned up a few times. The antigen is undetermined. Other DNA sequences within the sample encode an identical CDR3. Each PCR replicate from the sorted subsets contained about 200 ng DNA, which is roughly 33,000 T cell genomes. In the source study's methods: Junction-only immunoSEQ data arrived without quality scores, meaning filtering differed. Here immunoSEQ multiplex PCR was the method, and the copy in TCRdb shows in-frame clones only, minus some. The V and J calls and clone size come from that table; D and trimming were worked out from the DNA. In the table there are 950,000 to 1,100,000 clones, roughly 80% of which are singletons. CDR1 is SGHRS and CDR2 is YFSETQ in the germline V gene. J gave up 2 bases and V 0 bases, and 0 bases lay outside the gene matches. The CDR3 length is 16 residues.

This clonotype was sampled from a man aged 18 to 29 in good health. Sample: memory CD4+ T cells sorted from blood. Subset given: CD45RA-negative fraction. This chain links TRBV5-1 with TRBJ2-1; TRBD2 aligns across 12 bases. The CDR3 nucleotides are TGCGCCAGCAGCTTGGGACTAGCGGGGGCCTACAATGAGCAGTTCTTC. It yields the protein CASSLGLAGAYNEQFF.